A single T cell receptor beta chain is shown here with its context. Its antigen is unknown. This record comes from a study of cytomegalovirus exposure and HLA in healthy donors. Findings of the study overall: Confirmation was obtained in vitro that a few CMV-associated chains are specific for CMV antigens.

The germline V gene has CDR1 MGHRA and CDR2 YSYEKL. V was shortened by 0 bases and J by 2 bases, with 14 bases between the two germline ends. The CDR3 is 17 amino acids. Libraries were prepared by immunoSEQ multiplex PCR; TCRdb keeps only in-frame clonotypes and omits some of them. The sample lists more than 90,000 clones, roughly 92% occurring once. This clonotype originated in a woman in her 30s in good health and CMV-seropositive. The chain links TRBV4-1 to TRBJ1-3, with TRBD1 as a possible D gene (6 bases). The sequencing sample was made of PBMCs. The CDR3 loop reads CASSQDPSGVAGNTIYF. The DNA for the CDR3 is TGCGCCAGCAGCCAAGATCCTTCAGGGGTAGCTGGAAACACCATATATTTT.